Below, one T cell receptor beta chain is given with its context. Its antigen specificity is not known. No base-level quality is on record; no much larger clone is a single base apart. The data originate from a study of T-cell reconstitution after alpha-beta-depleted transplantation in children (TCRdb year 2016). Describing the broader study: T-cell immune reconstitution after TCRalphabeta/CD19-depleted allogeneic hematopoietic cell transplantation in children was quantitatively tracked in the study by means of TCR repertoire profiling.

Results the study describes overall, beyond this receptor: The high TCRbeta diversity at day 60 in some patients was ascribed to recipient T cells and intrathymic progenitors that had survived conditioning. Over the following months the frequencies of hyperexpanded clones went down, and after one year T-cell counts and TCRbeta diversity were mostly credited to newly produced T cells. Apparently early alphabetaT-cell count recovery about two months after transplant reportedly relied on only several hundred rapidly expanded clones derived from non-depleted graft cells.

In the paper's terms, the time point label means: day 60 (about 2 months) after transplantation. The treatment or condition label corresponds to: allogeneic hematopoietic cell transplantation with graft depleted of TCRalphabeta T cells and CD19 B cells. The transplant recipients were children given TCRalphabeta/CD19-depleted allogeneic hematopoietic cell grafts. Counted from cysteine to phenylalanine, this CDR3 has 16 amino acids. The entry retains the CDR3 DNA only, 48 bases that are in frame from base 1. The junction shows trimming of 5 bases on V and 2 bases on J, and the gene matches do not reach 8 bases of it. Libraries were made using PCR. Sequencing instrument: Illumina HiSeq 2500. To normalize quantification of the TCRbeta repertoire, the TCR libraries were built with molecular barcoding that relied on unique molecular identifiers. TCRdb reprocessing: public reads trimmed at Q25 with fastp, clones called with MiXCR, in-frame beta chains kept. Rows are combined by CDR3 protein, so each entry shows the most common genes and DNA. The sample records roughly 20,000 distinct CDR3 sequences, approximately 13% of which are singletons. Roughly 35% of the sample belongs to the ten largest clones.

The rearranged chain carries TRBV12-3 or TRBV12-4 and TRBJ1-5, with 8 central nucleotides matching TRBD1. Sequenced here: PBMCs, mostly from graft donor cells, sampled 60 days after TCRalphabeta/CD19-depleted stem cell transplant. This TCR was sampled from a female patient aged 2-15 years who had a stem cell transplant for congenital amegakaryocytic thrombocytopenia, so the T cells may come from the graft donor. The CDR3 protein is CASSMDRARGNQPQHF. The DNA sequence reads TGTGCCAGCAGTATGGACAGGGCAAGGGGCAATCAGCCCCAGCATTTT.